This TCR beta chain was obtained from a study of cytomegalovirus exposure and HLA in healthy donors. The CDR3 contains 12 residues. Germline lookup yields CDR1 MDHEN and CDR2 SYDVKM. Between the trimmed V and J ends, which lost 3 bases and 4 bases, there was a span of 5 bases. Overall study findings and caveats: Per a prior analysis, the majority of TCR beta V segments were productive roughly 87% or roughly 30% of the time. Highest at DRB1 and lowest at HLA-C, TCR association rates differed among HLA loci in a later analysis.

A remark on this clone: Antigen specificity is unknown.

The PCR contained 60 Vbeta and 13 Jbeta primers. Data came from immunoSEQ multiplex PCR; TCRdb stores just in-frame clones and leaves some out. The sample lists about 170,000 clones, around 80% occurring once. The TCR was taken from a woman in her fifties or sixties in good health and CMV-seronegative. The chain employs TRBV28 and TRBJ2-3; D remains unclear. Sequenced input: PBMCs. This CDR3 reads CASSFWPDTQYF. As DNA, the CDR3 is TGTGCCAGCAGTTTTTGGCCAGATACGCAGTATTTT.